This entry is about one TCR beta chain. What it binds is not known. This entry is derived from a study of Tregs in tolerant kidney transplant recipients. Across the study: Mixed chimerism was transient after nonmyeloablative marrow transplants from related graft donors.

Data came from immunoSEQ multiplex PCR; TCRdb stores just in-frame clones and leaves some out. The data show under 80,000 clones, roughly 88% seen once. Germline assignment: CDR1 ENHRY and CDR2 SYGVKD. V shed 6 bases and J shed 10 bases, with 22 bases lying between them. The CDR3 has 15 amino acids. General study points: In tolerant patients, donor-specific Tregs outgrew total Tregs, suggesting antigen-driven expansion. The most relevant donor-specific Treg TCRbeta repertoire apparently came from expansion with activated donor B cells. Some patients' samples used different primers over time, so nucleotide sequences weren't comparable.

The V and J genes are TRBV10-3 and TRBJ2-1; D is perhaps TRBD2 (6 bases). The sample consisted of Tregs from blood, taken before the transplant. This receptor was taken from a human donor who received a combined kidney and bone marrow transplant. The CDR3 here is CAIRSRASDLGEQFF. CDR3 nucleotide sequence: TGTGCCATCAGATCGAGGGCTAGCGATTTAGGGGAGCAGTTCTTC.